The rows below give T cell receptor beta chains drawn from one sample of a study of neurological immune-mediated disorders. TCRdb reanalysed the 5' RACE reads using MiXCR and keeps one entry per CDR3 protein. The profile shows 50,000 or so distinct CDR3 sequences, under 13% of them singletons. The sample comprised PBMCs. The receptors were sampled from a woman in her forties with HTLV-1-associated myelopathy (HAM/TSP). CDR3s include the opening cysteine and the closing phenylalanine or tryptophan. D genes are given only for firm matches. Not every row has a clone size; where given, it reads once, few, many or a size class.

v_gene	d_gene	j_gene	len	abundance	CDR3nt	CDR3aa
TRBV7-2	NA	TRBJ2-7	14	many	TGTGCCAGCAGCTTAACGGGACTGATCTACGAGCAGTACTTC	CASSLTGLIYEQYF
TRBV29-1	TRBD1	TRBJ2-3	13	many	TGCAGCGTTGAAGAGACAGGGAGAGATACGCAGTATTTT	CSVEETGRDTQYF
TRBV5-1	NA	TRBJ2-4	12	many	TGCGCCAGCAGGGGGGCTGAGAACATTCAGTACTTC	CASRGAENIQYF
TRBV20-1	NA	TRBJ1-2	12	many	TGCAGTGCTAGAGTCTTACCCGGCAGGGACACCTTC	CSARVLPGRDTF
TRBV14	NA	TRBJ1-2	15	few	TGTGCCAGCAGGGAAGAGGCAGGGGAGGACTATGGCTACACCTTC	CASREEAGEDYGYTF
TRBV11-2	NA	TRBJ1-1	15	many	TGTGCCAGCAGCCTTAGAGGACAGCTGAACACTGAAGCTTTCTTT	CASSLRGQLNTEAFF
TRBV20-1	NA	TRBJ1-2	15	many	TGCAGTGCTAGAAGGGTGGCAGGAGATAACTATGGCTACACCTTC	CSARRVAGDNYGYTF
TRBV12-3/TRBV12-4	NA	TRBJ2-7	13	many	TGTGCCAGCAGTTTTAGCGAATATAACGAGCAGTACTTC	CASSFSEYNEQYF
TRBV19	NA	TRBJ2-5	12	few	TGTGCCAGTAGTATCAACGGAGAGACCCAGTACTTC	CASSINGETQYF
TRBV12-3/TRBV12-4	TRBD2	TRBJ2-3	15	many	TGTGCCAGCAGTCTCAACCCAGGACTAGCAGATACGCAGTATTTT	CASSLNPGLADTQYF
TRBV14	NA	TRBJ2-7	12	many	TGTGCCAGCAGCCAAGATATGTACCAGCAGTACTTC	CASSQDMYQQYF
TRBV29-1	NA	TRBJ2-1	12	NA	TGCAGCGGGGGGGGACAGACCAATGAGCAGTTCTTC	CSGGGQTNEQFF
TRBV5-1	TRBD2	TRBJ2-3	16	many	TGCGCCAGCAGCTTGGCCGGCAGCGGGGGTGCAGATACGCAGTATTTT	CASSLAGSGGADTQYF
TRBV2	TRBD1	TRBJ2-1	15	many	TGTGCCAGCAGTGTAGCGGACAGGGGTCACATCGAGCAGTTCTTC	CASSVADRGHIEQFF
TRBV6-1	NA	TRBJ2-6	16	many	TGTGCCAGCAGTGAAATAGGTAGCTCTGGGGCCAACGTCCTGACTTTC	CASSEIGSSGANVLTF
TRBV3-1	TRBD2	TRBJ2-2	16	many	TGTGCCAGCAGCCAAGCTGGCGGGGGGAACACCGGGGAGCTGTTTTTT	CASSQAGGGNTGELFF
TRBV7-6	TRBD1	TRBJ2-2	16	NA	TGTGCCAGCAGCTTAGCGCTAGGGGGCGACACCGGGGAGCTGTTTTTT	CASSLALGGDTGELFF
TRBV6-2/TRBV6-3	NA	TRBJ2-6	18	many	TGTGCCAGCAGTTACGGGGGGGCTGGGCCCTCTGGGGCCAACGTCCTGACTTTC	CASSYGGAGPSGANVLTF
TRBV20-1	NA	TRBJ2-7	13	many	TGCAGTGCTCGAGACAGCCTTTCCTACGAGCAGTACTTC	CSARDSLSYEQYF
TRBV5-1	NA	TRBJ2-3	13	many	TGCGCCAGCAGCTTCAGGGGAGAAGATACGCAGTATTTT	CASSFRGEDTQYF
TRBV10-2	NA	TRBJ1-5	14	many	TGCGCCACCAGCCAGTCCCGGGCGAGTCAGCCCCAGCATTTT	CATSQSRASQPQHF
TRBV15	NA	TRBJ2-1	15	many	TGTGCCACCAGCAGAGATACTGGACAGTACAATGAGCAGTTCTTC	CATSRDTGQYNEQFF
TRBV7-2	TRBD1	TRBJ2-7	15	many	TGTGCCAGCAGCTTAGCCGGACAGGATTTTTACGAGCAGTACTTC	CASSLAGQDFYEQYF
TRBV5-1	TRBD2	TRBJ2-7	15	NA	TGCGCCAGCAGCCCCCCCTCACGGGAGGCCTACGAGCAGTACTTC	CASSPPSREAYEQYF
TRBV18	NA	TRBJ2-3	16	many	TGTGCCAGCTCACCCACTCACTCGCGGGGAACAGATACGCAGTATTTT	CASSPTHSRGTDTQYF
TRBV2	TRBD2	TRBJ2-3	15	many	TGTGCCAGCAGTCGACTAGCGGGGGGTGCAGATACGCAGTATTTT	CASSRLAGGADTQYF
TRBV7-3	NA	TRBJ2-2	13	many	TGTGCCAGCAGCCTAAAAAAAACCGGGGAGCTGTTTTTT	CASSLKKTGELFF
TRBV5-5	TRBD1	TRBJ2-1	15	many	TGTGCCAGCAGCCCACCGGGACAGGGATACAATGAGCAGTTCTTC	CASSPPGQGYNEQFF
TRBV27	NA	TRBJ2-7	14	many	TGTGCCAGCAGTTTAAAGGGTTTGCGCGGCGAGCAGTACTTC	CASSLKGLRGEQYF
TRBV29-1	NA	TRBJ1-1	14	NA	TGCAGCGTTGTCCCAGGGCTCTGGAACACTGTAGCTTTCTTT	CSVVPGLWNTVAFF
TRBV7-2	TRBD1	TRBJ1-4	15	many	TGTGCCAGCAGCCGAGGACAGGTCGAAAATGAAAAACTGTTTTTT	CASSRGQVENEKLFF
TRBV27	NA	TRBJ2-3	13	many	TGTGCCAGCAGCATACAGGGCACAGATACGCAGTATTTT	CASSIQGTDTQYF
TRBV4-1	NA	TRBJ2-3	15	many	TGCGCCAGCAGCCAGCGGGACGGAAGCACAGATACGCAGTATTTT	CASSQRDGSTDTQYF